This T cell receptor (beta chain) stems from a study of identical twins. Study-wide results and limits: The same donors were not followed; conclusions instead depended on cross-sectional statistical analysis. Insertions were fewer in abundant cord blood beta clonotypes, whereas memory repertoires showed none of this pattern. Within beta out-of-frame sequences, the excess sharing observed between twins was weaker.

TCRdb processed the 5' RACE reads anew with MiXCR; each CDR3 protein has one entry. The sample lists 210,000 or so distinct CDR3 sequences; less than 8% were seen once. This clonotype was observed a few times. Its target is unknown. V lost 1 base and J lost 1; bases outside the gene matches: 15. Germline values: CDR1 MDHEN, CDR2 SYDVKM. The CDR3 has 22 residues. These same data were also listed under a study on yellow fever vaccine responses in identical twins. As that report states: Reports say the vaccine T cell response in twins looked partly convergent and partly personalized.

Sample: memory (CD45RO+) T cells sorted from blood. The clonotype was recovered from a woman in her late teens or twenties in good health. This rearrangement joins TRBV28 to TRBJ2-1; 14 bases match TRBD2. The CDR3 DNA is TGTGCCAGCAGTTTATCGGGGACTAGCGGGAGAGTAGGGGGCAGGTCCTACAATGAGCAGTTCTTC. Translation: CASSLSGTSGRVGGRSYNEQFF.